The rows below give T cell receptor beta chains drawn from one sample of a study of chemoradiotherapy in HPV16-positive cancers. Only in-frame clones appear in the TCRdb table, and some are missing; sequencing was by immunoSEQ multiplex PCR. The table includes around 4,500 clones, 86% detected once. The source was tumor tissue, collected from a patient who underwent chemoradiotherapy. The receptors originated from a human donor with HPV-associated anogenital cancer. The CDR3 runs from the conserved cysteine through the conserved F or W. D genes are given only for firm matches.

j_gene | v_gene | d_gene | CDR3aa
TRBJ1-2 | TRBV19 | TRBD1 | CASSFLTGGLNYGYTF
TRBJ2-7 | TRBV6-1 | . | CASSEATEQYF
TRBJ1-2 | TRBV5-8 | . | CASSLRAVDYGYTF
TRBJ2-7 | TRBV28 | TRBD2 | CASSSGLAGEYEQYF
TRBJ1-5 | TRBV28 | . | CASSRDNSNQPQHF
TRBJ2-7 | TRBV5-1 | . | CASSFAATGLAGEQYF
TRBJ2-2 | TRBV6-5 | . | CASRHRAGELFF
TRBJ2-1 | TRBV10-3 | . | CAISEGGESWFF
TRBJ1-1 | TRBV7-9 | . | CASSFDGGAFF
TRBJ2-3 | TRBV1 | . | CTSSQESSGTSTDTQYF
TRBJ1-1 | TRBV4-1 | . | CASSQDRGGLVNTEAFF
TRBJ2-5 | TRBV7-6 | TRBD2 | CASSAVGAGGRETQYF
TRBJ1-5 | TRBV30 | TRBD1 | CAWSVPQGGNQPQHF
TRBJ2-2 | TRBV7-9 | . | CASSSWVGELFF
TRBJ1-1 | TRBV27 | TRBD1 | CASSNRGITEAFF
TRBJ1-1 | TRBV29-1 | . | CSVARSRGGGTEAFF
TRBJ1-5 | TRBV11-1 | TRBD1 | CASSSGQGSNQPQHF
TRBJ2-7 | TRBV28 | TRBD1 | CASKTGGSSYEQYF
TRBJ2-2 | TRBV9 | TRBD1 | CASSGTGNTGELFF
TRBJ2-5 | TRBV9 | TRBD2 | CASSVTGLAGEETQYF
TRBJ2-2 | TRBV19 | . | CASTHIFGGGTGELFF
TRBJ1-5 | TRBV28 | . | CASSAPGAGNQPQHF
TRBJ1-4 | TRBV10-1 | . | CASPKKEGRGKKLFF
TRBJ1-5 | TRBV7-2 | . | CASSLRVSNQPQHF
TRBJ1-3 | TRBV18 | . | CASSPGTGNTIYF
TRBJ1-4 | TRBV29-1 | TRBD1 | CSVEDPGTVYF
TRBJ2-3 | TRBV11-2 | TRBD2 | CASSYRPSAGATDTQYF
TRBJ1-4 | TRBV6-1 | . | CASSESTFGGRGEKLFF
TRBJ1-3 | TRBV25-1 | . | CATKPFRRSGNTIYF
TRBJ2-1 | TRBV11-2 | . | CASSLDRPNEQFF
TRBJ2-5 | TRBV5-8 | . | CASSLGRGGAETQYF
TRBJ2-5 | TRBV28 | . | CASSHWTVQETQYF
TRBJ1-1 | TRBV5-6 | TRBD1 | CASSGTTGPGAFF
TRBJ2-3 | TRBV7-2 | . | CASSLGDRQYF
TRBJ2-1 | TRBV28 | . | CASSRSGPEQFF
TRBJ2-5 | TRBV5-4 | . | CASSSRDRVQETQYF
TRBJ2-3 | TRBV5-1 | . | CASSLDSTDTQYF